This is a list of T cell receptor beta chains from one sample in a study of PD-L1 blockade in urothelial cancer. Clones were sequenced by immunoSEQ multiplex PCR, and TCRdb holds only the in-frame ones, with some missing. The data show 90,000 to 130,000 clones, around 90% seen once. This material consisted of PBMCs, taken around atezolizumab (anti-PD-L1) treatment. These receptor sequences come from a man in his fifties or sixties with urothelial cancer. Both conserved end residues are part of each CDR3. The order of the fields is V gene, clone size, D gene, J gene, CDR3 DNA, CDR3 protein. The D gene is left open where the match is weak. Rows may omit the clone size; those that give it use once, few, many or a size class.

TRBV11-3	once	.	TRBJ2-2	TGTGCCAGCAGCTATACCGGGACACGGAACACCGGGGAGCTGTTTTTT	CASSYTGTRNTGELFF
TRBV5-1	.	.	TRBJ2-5	TGCGCCAGCAGCCCGGACAGGCCCGTGGGGGGCCAGTACTTC	CASSPDRPVGGQYF
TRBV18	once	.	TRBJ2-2	TGTGCCAGCTCACCCTCACTAGCTGGGGTGAGCACCGGGGAGCTGTTTTTT	CASSPSLAGVSTGELFF
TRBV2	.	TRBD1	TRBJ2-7	TGTGCCAGCTTCCGGGACAGCAGCTCCTACGAGCAGTACTTC	CASFRDSSSYEQYF
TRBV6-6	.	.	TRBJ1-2	TGTGCCAGCAGTTACTTTCAAGAGAACTATGGCTACACCTTC	CASSYFQENYGYTF
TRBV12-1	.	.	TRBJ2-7	TGTGCCAGCAGCTTTATCGGGGGACTAGCGACCTCCTACGAGCAGTACTTT	CASSFIGGLATSYEQYF
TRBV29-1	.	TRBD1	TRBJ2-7	TGCAGCGTTACCTCCGGGACAGGGGGCTACTACGAGCAGTACTTC	CSVTSGTGGYYEQYF
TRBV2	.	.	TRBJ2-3	TGTGCCAGCAGCATTTCCACAGATACGCAGTATTTT	CASSISTDTQYF
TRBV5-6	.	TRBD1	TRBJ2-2	TGTGCCAGCAGCTTACGGACAGGTAACACCGGGGAGCTGTTTTTT	CASSLRTGNTGELFF
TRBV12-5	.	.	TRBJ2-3	TGTGCTAGTGGTTTGTGGGGGGTAGATACGCAGTATTTT	CASGLWGVDTQYF
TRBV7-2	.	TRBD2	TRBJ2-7	TGTGCCAGCAGCCCAAGCGGGGGAAGCTCCTACGAGCAGTACTTC	CASSPSGGSSYEQYF
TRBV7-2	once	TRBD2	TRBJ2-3	TGTGCCAGCAGCTTAGTTTCAGGCGGGGGGGCCGCAGATACGCAGTATTTT	CASSLVSGGGAADTQYF
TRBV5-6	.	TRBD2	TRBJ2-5	TGTGCCAGCAGCGCGACTAGCGGGGGCGGGGGGGAGACCCAGTACTTC	CASSATSGGGGETQYF
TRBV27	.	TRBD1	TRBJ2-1	TGTGCCAGCAGTGATACAGGGGTCGTCTACAATGAGCAGTTCTTC	CASSDTGVVYNEQFF
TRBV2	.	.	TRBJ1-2	TGTGCCAGCAGTGTGGGGACACTTAACTATGGCTACACCTTC	CASSVGTLNYGYTF
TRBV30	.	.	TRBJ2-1	TGTGCCTGGAATTTACTAAAAAATGAGCAGTTCTTC	CAWNLLKNEQFF
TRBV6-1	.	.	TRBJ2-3	TGTGCCAGCAGTCGGGAGGGGGCGCTTAATACGCAGTATTTT	CASSREGALNTQYF
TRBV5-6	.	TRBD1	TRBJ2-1	TGTGCCAGCTTCCGGGACAGTTACAATGAGCAGTTCTTC	CASFRDSYNEQFF
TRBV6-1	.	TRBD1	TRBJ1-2	TGTGCCAGCAGTGAAGCGCTTCGGGGGACAGCGCTTTATGGCTACACCTTC	CASSEALRGTALYGYTF
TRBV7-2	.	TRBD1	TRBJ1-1	TGTGCCAGCAGCCGCGAGGGACAGGGGGCAAGTGAAGCTTTCTTT	CASSREGQGASEAFF
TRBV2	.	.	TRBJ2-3	TGTGCCAGCAGTGAAAATAGCCCCACAGATACGCAGTATTTT	CASSENSPTDTQYF
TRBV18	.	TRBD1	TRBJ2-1	TGTGCCAGCTCACCACCTCTCGGACAGGGTGTCAATGAGCAGTTCTTC	CASSPPLGQGVNEQFF
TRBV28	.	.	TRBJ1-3	TGTGCCAGCAGCCCAGAAGGAGTAAGGAACACCATATATTTT	CASSPEGVRNTIYF
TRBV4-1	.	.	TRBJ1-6	TGCGCCAGCAGCCAAGATATTAGTTCACCCCTCCACTTT	CASSQDISSPLHF
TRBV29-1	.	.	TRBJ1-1	TGCAGCGTTGACACTATCCCTGAAGCTTTCTTT	CSVDTIPEAFF
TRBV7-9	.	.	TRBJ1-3	TGTGCCAGCAGCCCACAGGTTAGGCCTGGAAACACCATATATTTT	CASSPQVRPGNTIYF
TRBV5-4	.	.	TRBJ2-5	TGTGCCAGCAGCGTGGACAGCAAAGAGACCCAGTACTTC	CASSVDSKETQYF
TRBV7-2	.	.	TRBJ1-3	TGTGCCAGCAGCTTATTACAGGCGAGCTCTGGAAACACCATATATTTT	CASSLLQASSGNTIYF